These 30 T cell receptor beta chains share one sample of origin, sequenced in a study of blood T cells in healthy people across ages. Together with a sample-barcoded 5' primer, a J-beta primer mix was included in a second PCR lasting about 7 to 11 cycles. TCRdb re-analysed the 5' RACE reads in MiXCR, keeping a single row per CDR3 protein. The sample has about 1.4 million distinct CDR3 sequences, around 59% seen once. The sample taken for sequencing was blood. The origin of the receptors is a man aged 18 to 29 in good health.

The gene calls are TRBV27 and TRBJ2-1; TRBD2 matches 11 bases. TRBJ2-7 explains the end of the DNA better; the J call may be wrong. CDR1 and CDR2 from the germline V gene are MNHEY and SMNVEV (reference sequence). CDR3 size: 15 residues. CDR3 protein: CASSNLAGGNNEQYF. CDR3 nucleotides: TGTGCCAGCAGTAACCTAGCGGGGGGTAACAATGAGCAGTACTTC.

The rearrangement uses TRBV7-2 and TRBJ2-1, with 12 positions matching TRBD2. V lost 0 bases to trimming and J lost 0 bases; unmatched junction nucleotides: 9. The CDR3 sequence is 20 residues long. Looked up from germline, CDR1 is SGHTA and CDR2 is FQGNSA. The CDR3 region has the DNA TGTGCCAGCAGCTTAGCGTCGGCTAGCGGGAGGGTTAGCTCCTACAATGAGCAGTTCTTC. This sequence encodes CASSLASASGRVSSYNEQFF.

The chain links TRBV20-1 to TRBJ2-7, with a possible D match to TRBD2 (5 bases). The CDR3 sequence is 13 residues long. V was trimmed by 0 bases and J by 6 bases, leaving 12 bases between them. Germline CDR1 and CDR2: DFQATT and SNEGSKA (reference sequence). The CDR3 region is CSARDLGVGEQYF. The CDR3, as DNA: TGCAGTGCTAGAGATCTCGGGGTCGGCGAGCAGTACTTC.

This clonotype was detected a few times. The chain employs TRBV27 and TRBJ2-1; the match to TRBD2 covers 9 bases. The CDR3 loop spans 13 amino acids. V lost 5 bases and J lost 7; bases outside the gene matches: 3. In germline, CDR1 is MNHEY, CDR2 SMNVEV (reference sequence). The CDR3 here is CASSNSGGNEQFF. The CDR3 bases are TGTGCCAGCAGTAATAGCGGGGGTAATGAGCAGTTCTTC.

The J gene is TRBJ1-2, the V gene TRBV5-5, with a tentative D call TRBD1 (5 bases). The CDR3 is made up of 16 amino acids. Germline V gene sequence: CDR1 SGHKS, CDR2 YYEKEE (reference sequence). V lost 4 bases to trimming and J lost 1 base, with 17 bases between them. The CDR3 DNA follows: TGTGCCAGCAGCCGATTCTGGGGGGATAATAACTATGGCTACACCTTC. Its translation is CASSRFWGDNNYGYTF.

This sequence joins TRBV15 and TRBJ2-4; a possible D gene is TRBD2 (5 bases). The germline V gene has CDR1 LNHNV and CDR2 YYDKDF (reference sequence). The CDR3 has 16 amino acids. The V end lost 6 bases, the J end lost 0 bases, and 15 bases lay between the germline ends. The CDR3 sequence: CATSTGVLLAKNIQYF. CDR3 DNA sequence: TGTGCCACCAGTACCGGGGTCCTCCTAGCCAAAAACATTCAGTACTTC.

This clonotype was recorded a few times. The rearrangement uses TRBV20-1 and TRBJ2-1; 12 bases fit TRBD2. Trimming at V came to 6 bases and at J to 4 bases, leaving 4 bases not matched to a gene. The CDR3 sequence is 14 residues long. Germline V lookup: CDR1 DFQATT, CDR2 SNEGSKA (reference sequence). DNA for the CDR3: TGCAGTGCCATAGGGACTAGCGGGTACAATGAGCAGTTCTTC. Its translation: CSAIGTSGYNEQFF.

Notes on this clonotype: Since a much larger clone is just one base distant, this may be a read error. This chain uses TRBV21-1 with TRBJ2-6; TRBD1 reflects the table's D call only, with no check against the DNA. TRBV21-1 is tagged as a pseudogene. The CDR3 has 18 residues. CDR3 region: CAGSKLGQNTSGANVLTF. CDR3 sequence (DNA): TGTGCCGGCAGCAAATTGGGACAGAATACCTCTGGGGCCAACGTCCTGACTTTC.

This chain links TRBV10-3 with TRBJ1-2; possible D gene TRBD1, 6 bases. This CDR3 is 15 amino acids long. With 2 bases removed from V and 6 bases from J, the gap between germline ends came to 16 bases. Per germline, CDR1 ENHRY and CDR2 SYGVKD. CDR3 in amino acids: CAISEIPTGLDGYTF. In DNA, the CDR3 is TGTGCCATCAGTGAGATCCCAACAGGGTTGGATGGCTACACCTTC.

This sequence joins TRBV20-1 and TRBJ1-4; 7 positions match TRBD1. Germline V gene sequence: CDR1 DFQATT, CDR2 SNEGSKA (reference sequence). The ends lost 5 bases at V and 3 bases at J; junction bases unmatched: 6. The CDR3 is made up of 14 amino acids. The DNA for the CDR3 is TGCAGTGCTTGGGACAGCCGATCTAATGAAAAACTGTTTTTT. Translated, it gives CSAWDSRSNEKLFF.

This clonotype was seen only once. V and J are TRBV20-1 and TRBJ1-2, with D perhaps TRBD1 (6 bases). V was clipped by 5 bases and J by 6 bases, with 22 bases between them. CDR3 size: 15 residues. CDR1 is DFQATT, CDR2 SNEGSKA, per germline (reference sequence). The CDR3 region has the DNA TGCAGTGCTTTAGATGCCAACAGGGCCTGGGATGGCTACACCTTC. Protein sequence: CSALDANRAWDGYTF.

This clonotype was detected once. This chain joins TRBV7-2 and TRBJ2-5, with D unresolved. The CDR3 runs 17 residues. V lost 6 bases and J lost 2, with 22 bases in between. Germline CDR1 reads SGHTA; CDR2 reads FQGNSA. CDR3 in DNA: TGTGCCAGCAGGGTCGCGAAAGGGCATCCTTTACAAGAGACCCAGTACTTC. This encodes CASRVAKGHPLQETQYF.

The J gene is TRBJ1-2, the V gene TRBV4-3; D possibly corresponds to TRBD1 (5 bases). The CDR3 is 16 amino acids. In germline, CDR1 is LGHNA, CDR2 YSLEER. Trimming removed 0 bases from V and 2 bases from J, with 13 bases in between. CDR3 nucleotide sequence: TGCGCCAGCAGCCAAGATATTGGGGGAGGGAACTATGGCTACACCTTC. Translation: CASSQDIGGGNYGYTF.

This clonotype showed up just a few times. This chain uses TRBV4-1 with TRBJ2-7; unclear D gene. CDR1 MGHRA and CDR2 YSYEKL come from the germline V gene. The germline V and J ends were trimmed by 0 bases and 2 bases, with 17 bases remaining between them. CDR3 length equals 17 residues. DNA of the CDR3: TGCGCCAGCAGCCAAGAGTGGGTACGTCAGCCACCCTACGAGCAGTACTTC. Encoded protein: CASSQEWVRQPPYEQYF.

The chain couples TRBV27 to TRBJ2-6, with unresolved D. Trimming took off 2 bases at V and 3 bases at J, with 5 bases between the two ends. Germline-derived CDR1 and CDR2 are MNHEY and SMNVEV (reference sequence). This CDR3 has 14 amino acids. CDR3 coding DNA: TGTGCCAGCAGTTTACGTCTTGGGGCCAACGTCCTGACTTTC. It codes for CASSLRLGANVLTF.

This chain uses TRBV20-1 with TRBJ2-7; D tentatively fits TRBD1 or TRBD2 (5 bases each). V gave up 3 bases and J gave up 5 bases, with 11 bases separating them. This CDR3 has 12 residues. The V gene's germline CDR1 is DFQATT and CDR2 SNEGSKA (reference sequence). CDR3 residues: CSARGTLNEQYF. DNA for the CDR3: TGCAGTGCTAGGGGGACCTTGAACGAGCAGTACTTC.

The CDR3 spells CASSEAWTGVEKFSNQPQHF. The CDR3 region has the DNA TGTGCCAGCAGTGAAGCGTGGACAGGGGTCGAAAAATTTAGCAATCAGCCCCAGCATTTT. V usage is TRBV6-1 and J usage is TRBJ1-5; TRBD1 aligns across 9 bases. The CDR3 length is 20 residues. Germline V gene data show CDR1 as MNHNS and CDR2 as SASEGT. The V gene end was trimmed by 0 bases and the J gene end by 0 bases; junction bases not matched to a gene: 12.

The V call is TRBV3-1, the J call TRBJ2-1; 8 nucleotides line up with TRBD2. Germline CDR1 is LGHDT and CDR2 is YNNKEL (reference sequence). Trimming removed 2 bases from V and 5 bases from J; junction bases left unmatched: 8. CDR3 length: 16 amino acids. The CDR3 is CASSQLYGGGNNEQFF. DNA of the CDR3: TGTGCCAGCAGCCAATTATACGGGGGGGGGAACAATGAGCAGTTCTTC.

This clonotype was detected only once. The CDR3, as DNA: TGCGCCAGCAGCCAAGATTCAGGACTCGCTTACAATGAGCAGTTCTTC. Residues: CASSQDSGLAYNEQFF. The rearrangement uses TRBV4-3 and TRBJ2-1, with TRBD2 as a possible D gene (5 bases). This CDR3 is built from 16 residues. Trimming took 0 bases from V and 4 from J, leaving 13 bases between them. Germline V gene data show CDR1 as LGHNA and CDR2 as YSLEER.

This clonotype has just a few counts. The chain joins TRBV12-3 or TRBV12-4 to TRBJ2-1; D unclear. The V end was cut by 8 bases, the J end by 5 bases, with 7 bases between. This CDR3 comprises 11 residues. The CDR3 here is CASREDNEQFF. As DNA, the CDR3 is TGTGCCAGCCGCGAGGACAATGAGCAGTTCTTC.

J is TRBJ2-7 and V is TRBV5-6; 7 nucleotides line up with TRBD2. The J call is in doubt because the DNA end fits TRBJ2-5 better. CDR3 length: 15 amino acids. Germline V CDR1 and CDR2: SGHDT, YYEEEE. The CDR3 DNA reads TGTGCCAGCAGCTTGCATGGGGGGGGAGAAGAGACCCAGTACTTC. Translated: CASSLHGGGEETQYF.

Comments on this clonotype: Since the CDR3 does not end with the conserved phenylalanine or tryptophan, this likely comes from a read error. The chain recombines TRBV10-3 with TRBJ2-7, with D unresolved. The tail of the sequence fits TRBJ2-5 better, so the J call may be wrong. CDR3 size: 10 residues. Germline V gives CDR1 ENHRY, CDR2 SYGVKD. CDR3 amino acids: CAIGRGTQYL. CDR3 sequence (DNA): TGTGCCATCGGACGTGGGACCCAGTACTTA.

This clonotype has a single count. The CDR3 DNA reads as TGTGCCAGCAGCGTGACGTTGGGGGGGTCAGTCGGAAGGGGAAGCACTGAAGCTTTCTTT. This sequence encodes CASSVTLGGSVGRGSTEAFF. The chain recombines TRBV9 with TRBJ1-1; TRBD1 might be the D (5 bases). The CDR3 runs to 20 residues. The ends were cut back, 2 bases at V and 4 bases at J, with 30 bases in the middle. Germline CDR1 is SGDLS and CDR2 is YYNGEE.

The V call is TRBV11-2, the J call TRBJ2-1; TRBD2 agrees at 11 bases. V trimming: 5 bases; J trimming: 0 bases; junction bases outside the gene matches: 6. The germline V gene has CDR1 SGHAT and CDR2 FQNNGV. The CDR3 contains 17 residues. The CDR3: CASSASGGTSSYNEQFF. CDR3 DNA sequence: TGTGCCAGCAGCGCTAGCGGGGGGACGAGCTCCTACAATGAGCAGTTCTTC.

The chain uses TRBV7-2 and TRBJ1-6; D ambiguous. Trimming removed 5 bases at V and 6 bases at J, with 8 bases between. The germline V gene encodes CDR1 SGHTA and CDR2 FQGNSA. The CDR3 loop spans 13 amino acids. The CDR3 region is CASSPSSNSPLHF. For the CDR3, the DNA is TGTGCCAGCAGCCCTTCAAGTAATTCACCCCTCCACTTT.

This clonotype has just a few counts. This chain links TRBV4-1 with TRBJ2-1; a weak D match, TRBD2 (6 bases). The germline V gene encodes CDR1 MGHRA and CDR2 YSYEKL. CDR3 length: 16 amino acids. Trimming took 1 base from V and 0 from J, leaving 10 bases between them. The CDR3 region is CASSQVDGSSYNEQFF. CDR3 coding DNA: TGCGCCAGCAGCCAAGTGGACGGGAGCTCCTACAATGAGCAGTTCTTC.

The rearrangement links TRBV7-2 to TRBJ2-7; 9 positions match TRBD2. CDR3 length equals 18 residues. Germline V gives CDR1 SGHTA, CDR2 FQGNSA. The V segment lost 1 base and the J segment 0 bases; nucleotides outside the gene matches: 10. CDR3 in DNA: TGTGCCAGCAGCTTAGAGGCCCTAGCGGGAATTGCCTCCTACGAGCAGTACTTC. It codes for CASSLEALAGIASYEQYF.

The V gene is TRBV10-3, the J gene TRBJ2-5, with unresolved D. In germline, CDR1 is ENHRY, CDR2 SYGVKD. V gave up 3 bases and J gave up 4 bases, with 6 bases separating them. The CDR3 sequence is 12 residues long. For the CDR3, the DNA is TGTGCCATCAGTGACTCAGGAGAGACCCAGTACTTC. It is translated as CAISDSGETQYF.

This clonotype showed up just a few times. The V gene is TRBV20-1, the J gene TRBJ1-2, with D maybe TRBD1 (5 bases). This CDR3 is built from 12 residues. CDR1 is DFQATT, CDR2 SNEGSKA, per germline (reference sequence). V lost 3 bases and J lost 1, with 6 bases in between. CDR3 sequence: CSARGDNYGYTF. The CDR3 nucleotides read TGCAGTGCTAGGGGGGATAACTATGGCTACACCTTC.

The chain employs TRBV7-9 and TRBJ2-7; D is tentatively TRBD1 or TRBD2 (6 bases each). The CDR3 runs to 17 residues. From germline, CDR1 is SEHNR and CDR2 FQNEAQ (reference sequence). The V end lost 0 bases, the J end lost 2 bases, and 17 bases lay between the germline ends. CDR3 sequence (DNA): TGTGCCAGCAGCTTAGCAGGGGTGGGGGGCTTTACCTACGAGCAGTACTTC. Residues: CASSLAGVGGFTYEQYF.